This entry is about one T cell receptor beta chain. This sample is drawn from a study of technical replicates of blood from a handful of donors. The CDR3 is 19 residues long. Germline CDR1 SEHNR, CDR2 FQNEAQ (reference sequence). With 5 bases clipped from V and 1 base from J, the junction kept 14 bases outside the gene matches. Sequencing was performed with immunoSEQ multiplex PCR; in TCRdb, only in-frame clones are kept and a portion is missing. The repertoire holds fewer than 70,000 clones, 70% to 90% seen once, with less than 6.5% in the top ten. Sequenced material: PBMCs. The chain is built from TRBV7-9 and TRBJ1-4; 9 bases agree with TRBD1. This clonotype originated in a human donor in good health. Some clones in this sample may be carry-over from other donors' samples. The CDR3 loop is CASSPLNRDRAGTNEKLFF. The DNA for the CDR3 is TGTGCCAGCAGCCCTCTCAACCGGGACAGGGCAGGAACTAATGAAAAACTGTTTTTT.